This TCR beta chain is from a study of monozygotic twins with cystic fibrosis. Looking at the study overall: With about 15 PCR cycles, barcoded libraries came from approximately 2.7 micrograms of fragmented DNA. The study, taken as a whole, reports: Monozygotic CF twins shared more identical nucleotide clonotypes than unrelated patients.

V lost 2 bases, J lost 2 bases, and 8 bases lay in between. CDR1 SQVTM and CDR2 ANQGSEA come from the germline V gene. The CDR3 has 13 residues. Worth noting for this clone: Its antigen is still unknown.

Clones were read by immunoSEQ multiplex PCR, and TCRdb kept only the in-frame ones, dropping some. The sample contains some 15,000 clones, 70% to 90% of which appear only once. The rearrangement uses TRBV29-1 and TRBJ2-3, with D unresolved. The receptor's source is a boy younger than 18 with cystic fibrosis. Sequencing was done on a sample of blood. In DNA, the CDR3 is TGCAGCGTTGAAAGCGTTTTCACAGATACGCAGTATTTT. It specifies CSVESVFTDTQYF.